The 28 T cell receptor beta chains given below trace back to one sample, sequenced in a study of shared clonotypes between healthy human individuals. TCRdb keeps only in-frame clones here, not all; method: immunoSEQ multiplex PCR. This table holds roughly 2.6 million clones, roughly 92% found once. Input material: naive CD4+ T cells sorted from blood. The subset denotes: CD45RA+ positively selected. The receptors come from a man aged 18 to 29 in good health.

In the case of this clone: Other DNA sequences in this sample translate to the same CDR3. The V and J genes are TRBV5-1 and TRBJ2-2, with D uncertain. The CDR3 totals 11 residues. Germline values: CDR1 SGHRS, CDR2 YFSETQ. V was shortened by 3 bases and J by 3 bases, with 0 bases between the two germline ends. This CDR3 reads CASSYTGELFF. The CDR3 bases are TGCGCCAGCAGCTACACCGGGGAGCTGTTTTTT.

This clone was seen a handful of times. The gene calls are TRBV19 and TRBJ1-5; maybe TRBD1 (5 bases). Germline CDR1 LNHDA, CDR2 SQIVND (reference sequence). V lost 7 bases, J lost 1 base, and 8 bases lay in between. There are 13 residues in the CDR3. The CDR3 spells CASTDISNQPQHF. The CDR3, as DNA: TGTGCCAGTACGGACATCAGCAATCAGCCCCAGCATTTT.

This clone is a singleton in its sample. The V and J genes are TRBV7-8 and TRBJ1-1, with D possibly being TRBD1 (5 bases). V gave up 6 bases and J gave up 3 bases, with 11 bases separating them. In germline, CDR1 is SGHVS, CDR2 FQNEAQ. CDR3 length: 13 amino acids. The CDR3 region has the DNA TGTGCCAGCAGGGGGCGCTGGGACACTGAAGCTTTCTTT. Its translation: CASRGRWDTEAFF.

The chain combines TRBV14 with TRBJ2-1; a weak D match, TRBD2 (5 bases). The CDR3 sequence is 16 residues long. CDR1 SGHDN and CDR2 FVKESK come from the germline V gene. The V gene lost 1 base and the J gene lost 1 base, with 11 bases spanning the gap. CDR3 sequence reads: CASSQGSGRSYNEQFF. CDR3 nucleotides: TGTGCCAGCAGCCAAGGGTCGGGAAGGTCCTACAATGAGCAGTTCTTC.

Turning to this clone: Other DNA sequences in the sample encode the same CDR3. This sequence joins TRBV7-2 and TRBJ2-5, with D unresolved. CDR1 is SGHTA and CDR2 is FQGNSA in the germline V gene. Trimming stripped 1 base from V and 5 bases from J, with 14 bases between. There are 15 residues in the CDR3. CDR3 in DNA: TGTGCCAGCAGCTTAGTATCGGGTGTAGGGGAGACCCAGTACTTC. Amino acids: CASSLVSGVGETQYF.

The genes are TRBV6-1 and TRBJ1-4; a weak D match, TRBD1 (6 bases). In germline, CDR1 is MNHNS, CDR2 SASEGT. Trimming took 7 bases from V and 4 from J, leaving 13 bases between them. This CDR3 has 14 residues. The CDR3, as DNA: TGTGCCAGCAATCAGGGGACGTATAATGAAAAACTGTTTTTT. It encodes CASNQGTYNEKLFF.

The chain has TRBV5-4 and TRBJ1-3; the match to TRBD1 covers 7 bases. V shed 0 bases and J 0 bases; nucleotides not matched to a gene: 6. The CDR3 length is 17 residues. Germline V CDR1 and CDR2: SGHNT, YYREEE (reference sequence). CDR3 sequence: CASSLEGTVFSGNTIYF. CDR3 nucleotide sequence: TGTGCCAGCAGCTTGGAAGGGACAGTGTTCTCTGGAAACACCATATATTTT.

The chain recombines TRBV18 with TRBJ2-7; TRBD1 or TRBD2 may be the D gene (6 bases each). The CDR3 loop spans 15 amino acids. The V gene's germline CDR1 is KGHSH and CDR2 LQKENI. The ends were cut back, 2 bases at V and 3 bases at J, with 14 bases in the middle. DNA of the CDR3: TGTGCCAGCTCACCATACGGGGGCCGAATCTACGAGCAGTACTTC. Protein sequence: CASSPYGGRIYEQYF.

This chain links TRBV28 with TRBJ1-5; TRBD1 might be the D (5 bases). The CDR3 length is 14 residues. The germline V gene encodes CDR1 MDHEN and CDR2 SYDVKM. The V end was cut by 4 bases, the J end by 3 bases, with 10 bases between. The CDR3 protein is CASSSQGNNQPQHF. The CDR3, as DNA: TGTGCCAGCAGTTCCCAGGGTAACAATCAGCCCCAGCATTTT.

DNA for the CDR3: TGTGCCAGCAGTTTATTCGGCAATCAGCCCCAGCATTTT. This sequence encodes CASSLFGNQPQHF. J is TRBJ1-5 and V is TRBV27; D not resolved. V lost 1 base and J lost 2, with 3 bases in between. The CDR3 is 13 residues long. CDR1 is MNHEY and CDR2 is SMNVEV in the germline V gene (reference sequence).

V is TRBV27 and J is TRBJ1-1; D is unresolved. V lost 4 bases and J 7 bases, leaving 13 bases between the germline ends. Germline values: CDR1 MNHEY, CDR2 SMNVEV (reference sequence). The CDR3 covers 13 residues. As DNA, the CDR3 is TGTGCCAGCAGTTATCCGGACGGTCATGAAGCTTTCTTT. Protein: CASSYPDGHEAFF.

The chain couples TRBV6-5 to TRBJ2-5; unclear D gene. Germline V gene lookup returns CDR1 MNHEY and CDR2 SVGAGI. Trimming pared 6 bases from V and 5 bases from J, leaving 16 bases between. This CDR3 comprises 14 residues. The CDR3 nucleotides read TGTGCCAGCAGACGACAATGGGTGGGTGAGACCCAGTACTTC. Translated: CASRRQWVGETQYF.

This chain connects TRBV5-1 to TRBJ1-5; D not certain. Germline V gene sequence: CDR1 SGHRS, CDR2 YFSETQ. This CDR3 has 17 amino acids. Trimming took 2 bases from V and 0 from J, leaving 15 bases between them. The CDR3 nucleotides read TGCGCCAGCAGCTTAGAGTGGCAGCATCATAGCAATCAGCCCCAGCATTTT. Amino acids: CASSLEWQHHSNQPQHF.

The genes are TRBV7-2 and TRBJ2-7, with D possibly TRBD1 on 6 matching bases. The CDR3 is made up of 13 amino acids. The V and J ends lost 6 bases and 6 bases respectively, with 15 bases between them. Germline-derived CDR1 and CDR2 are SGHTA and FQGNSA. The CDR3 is CASRSDRTSEQYF. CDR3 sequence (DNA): TGTGCCAGCAGATCCGACAGGACGTCCGAGCAGTACTTC.

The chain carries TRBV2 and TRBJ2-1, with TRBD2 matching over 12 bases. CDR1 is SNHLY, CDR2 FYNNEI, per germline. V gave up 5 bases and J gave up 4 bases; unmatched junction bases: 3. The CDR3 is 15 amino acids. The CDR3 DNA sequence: TGTGCCAGCAGTCTAGCGGGGGGGATATACAATGAGCAGTTCTTC. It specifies CASSLAGGIYNEQFF.

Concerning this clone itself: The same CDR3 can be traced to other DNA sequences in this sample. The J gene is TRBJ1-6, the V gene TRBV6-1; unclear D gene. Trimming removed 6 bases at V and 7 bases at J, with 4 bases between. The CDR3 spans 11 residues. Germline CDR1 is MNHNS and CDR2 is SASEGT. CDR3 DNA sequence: TGTGCCAGCAGCGAAAATTCACCCCTCCACTTT. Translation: CASSENSPLHF.

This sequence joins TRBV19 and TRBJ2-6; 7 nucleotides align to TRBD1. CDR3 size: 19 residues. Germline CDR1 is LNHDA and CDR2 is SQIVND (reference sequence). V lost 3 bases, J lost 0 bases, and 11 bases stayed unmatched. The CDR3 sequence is CASSIRSWTGTSGANVLTF. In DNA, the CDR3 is TGTGCCAGTAGTATTAGATCCTGGACAGGAACCTCTGGGGCCAACGTCCTGACTTTC.

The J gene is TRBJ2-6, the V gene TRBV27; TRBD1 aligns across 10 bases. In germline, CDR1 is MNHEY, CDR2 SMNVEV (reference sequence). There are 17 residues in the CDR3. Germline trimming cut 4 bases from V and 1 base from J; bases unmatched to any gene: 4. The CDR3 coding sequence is TGTGCCAGCAGTTCGACAGGGGGCGCTTCTGGGGCCAACGTCCTGACTTTC. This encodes CASSSTGGASGANVLTF.

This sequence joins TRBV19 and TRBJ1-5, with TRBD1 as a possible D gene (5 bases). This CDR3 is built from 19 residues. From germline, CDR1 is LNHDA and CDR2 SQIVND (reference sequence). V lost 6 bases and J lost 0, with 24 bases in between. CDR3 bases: TGTGCCAGTAGACCGAACCTGTGGGGGAGACAGTATAGCAATCAGCCCCAGCATTTT. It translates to CASRPNLWGRQYSNQPQHF. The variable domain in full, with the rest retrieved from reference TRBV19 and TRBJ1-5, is DGGITQSPKYLFRKEGQNVTLSCEQNLNHDAMYWYRQDPGQGLRLIYYSQIVNDFQKGDIAEGYSVSREKKESFPLTVTSAQKNPTAFYLCASRPNLWGRQYSNQPQHFGDGTRLSIL.

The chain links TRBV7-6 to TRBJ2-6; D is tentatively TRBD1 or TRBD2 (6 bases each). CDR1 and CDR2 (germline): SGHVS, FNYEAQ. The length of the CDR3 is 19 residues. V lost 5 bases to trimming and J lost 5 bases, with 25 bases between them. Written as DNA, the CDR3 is TGTGCCAGCAGCCCGTCTGAGAGGGGGACTTCTCCTTGGGCCAACGTCCTGACTTTC. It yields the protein CASSPSERGTSPWANVLTF. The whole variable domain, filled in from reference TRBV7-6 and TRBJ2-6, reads GAGVSQSPRYKVTKRGQDVALRCDPISGHVSLYWYRQALGQGPEFLTYFNYEAQQDKSGLPNDRFSAERPEGSISTLTIQRTEQRDSAMYRCASSPSERGTSPWANVLTFGAGSRLTVL.

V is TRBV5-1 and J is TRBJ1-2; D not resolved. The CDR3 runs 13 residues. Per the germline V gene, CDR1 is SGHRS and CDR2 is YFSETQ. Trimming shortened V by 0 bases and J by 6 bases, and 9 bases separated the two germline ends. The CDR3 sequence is CASSLGPRDGYTF. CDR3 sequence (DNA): TGCGCCAGCAGCTTGGGACCGCGGGATGGCTACACCTTC.

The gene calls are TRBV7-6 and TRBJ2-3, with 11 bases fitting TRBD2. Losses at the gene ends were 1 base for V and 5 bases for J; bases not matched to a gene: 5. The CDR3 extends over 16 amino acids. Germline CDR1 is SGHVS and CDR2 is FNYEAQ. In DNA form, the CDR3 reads TGTGCCAGCAGCTTAGGCCTTAGCGGGGGGGGAGATACGCAGTATTTT. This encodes CASSLGLSGGGDTQYF. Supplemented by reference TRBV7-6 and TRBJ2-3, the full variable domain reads GAGVSQSPRYKVTKRGQDVALRCDPISGHVSLYWYRQALGQGPEFLTYFNYEAQQDKSGLPNDRFSAERPEGSISTLTIQRTEQRDSAMYRCASSLGLSGGGDTQYFGPGTRLTVL.

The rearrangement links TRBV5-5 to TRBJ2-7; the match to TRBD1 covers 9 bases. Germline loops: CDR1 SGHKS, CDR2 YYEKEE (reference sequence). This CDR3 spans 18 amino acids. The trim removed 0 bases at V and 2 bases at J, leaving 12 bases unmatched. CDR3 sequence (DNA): TGTGCCAGCAGCTTGGGTTCGGGACAGGGAGGAGGGACCTACGAGCAGTACTTC. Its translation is CASSLGSGQGGGTYEQYF.

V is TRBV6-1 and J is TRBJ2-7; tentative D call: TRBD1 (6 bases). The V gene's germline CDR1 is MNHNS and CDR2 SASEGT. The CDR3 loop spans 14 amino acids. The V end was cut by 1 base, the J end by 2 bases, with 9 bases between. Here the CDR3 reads CASSEEAGAYEQYF. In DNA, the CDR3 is TGTGCCAGCAGTGAAGAGGCAGGGGCCTACGAGCAGTACTTC.

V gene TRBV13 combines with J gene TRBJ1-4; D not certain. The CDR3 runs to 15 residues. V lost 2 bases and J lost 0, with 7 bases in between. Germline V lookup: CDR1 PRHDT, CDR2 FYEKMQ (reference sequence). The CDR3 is CASSLRNPTNEKLFF. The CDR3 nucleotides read TGTGCCAGCAGCTTAAGGAATCCAACTAATGAAAAACTGTTTTTT.

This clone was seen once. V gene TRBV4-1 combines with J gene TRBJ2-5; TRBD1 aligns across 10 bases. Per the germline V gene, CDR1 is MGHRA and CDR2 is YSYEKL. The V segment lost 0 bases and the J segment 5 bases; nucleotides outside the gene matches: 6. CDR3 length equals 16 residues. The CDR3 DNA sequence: TGCGCCAGCAGCCAAGAAGGGACAGGGGTGATTGAGACCCAGTACTTC. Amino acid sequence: CASSQEGTGVIETQYF.

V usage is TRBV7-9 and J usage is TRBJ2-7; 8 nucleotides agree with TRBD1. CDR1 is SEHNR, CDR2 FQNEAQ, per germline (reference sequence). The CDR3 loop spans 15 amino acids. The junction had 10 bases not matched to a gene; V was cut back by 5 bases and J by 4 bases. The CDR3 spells CASSTGQGGGYEQYF. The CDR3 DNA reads TGTGCCAGCAGCACCGGACAGGGAGGAGGTTACGAGCAGTACTTC.

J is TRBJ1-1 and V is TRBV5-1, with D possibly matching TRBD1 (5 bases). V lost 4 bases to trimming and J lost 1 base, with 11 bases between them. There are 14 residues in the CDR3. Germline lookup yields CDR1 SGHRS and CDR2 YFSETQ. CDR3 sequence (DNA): TGCGCCAGCAGCCTCCTCAGGGAGAACACTGAAGCTTTCTTT. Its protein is CASSLLRENTEAFF.